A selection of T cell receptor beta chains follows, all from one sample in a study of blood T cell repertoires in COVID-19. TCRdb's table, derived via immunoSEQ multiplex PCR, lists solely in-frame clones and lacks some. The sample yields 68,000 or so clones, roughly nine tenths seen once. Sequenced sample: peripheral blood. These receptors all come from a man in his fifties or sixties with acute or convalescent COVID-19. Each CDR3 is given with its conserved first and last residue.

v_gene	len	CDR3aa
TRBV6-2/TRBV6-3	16	CASSYGTGAPTGELFF
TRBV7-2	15	CASSLQQGTNYGYTF
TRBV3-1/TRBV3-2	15	CASSQYGQGDRELFF
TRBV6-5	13	CASSWGGNTEAFF
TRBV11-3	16	CASSPGLAATYNEQFF
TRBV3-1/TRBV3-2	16	CASSQVQTSLTYEQYF
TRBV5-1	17	CASSRWTSGSSYNEQFF
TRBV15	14	CATSRDRTNEKLFF
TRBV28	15	CASSLGGTQYNEQFF
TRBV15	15	CATSLRSASTDTQYF
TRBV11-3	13	CASREGGSGGYTF
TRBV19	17	CASSIEALAGVPDTQYF
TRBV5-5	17	CASSFSDRGKGNYGYTF
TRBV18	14	CASSQARQGEKLFF
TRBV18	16	CASSLQGAVSYTEAFF
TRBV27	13	CASTLRGLNEQFF
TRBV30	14	CAWGGGQGNSPLHF
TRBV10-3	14	CAISETGDWETQYF
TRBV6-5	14	CASSSGQGYEKLFF
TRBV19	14	CASSITGSNQPQHF
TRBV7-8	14	CASSTGTTNTEAFF
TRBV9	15	CASSGEGKPSRGYTF
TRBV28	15	CASSRIRVFGHEQYF
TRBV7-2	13	CASSWDSSDGYTF
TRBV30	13	CAWRDRTVPIQYF
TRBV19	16	CASREAGTSLNYEQYF
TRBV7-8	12	CASSPSQETQYF